The 8 T cell receptor beta chains reported below all come from one sample, sequenced in a study of blood T cells in healthy people across ages. With a J-beta primer mix and a sample-barcoded 5' primer, a second PCR ran about 6 to 11 cycles. TCRdb redid the calling of the 5' RACE reads with MiXCR, one entry per CDR3 protein. The sample includes about 1.8 million distinct CDR3 sequences, approximately 50% seen only once; the top ten take 2% to 2.5%. Specimen: blood. The receptors come from a woman aged 40 to 49 in good health.

This clonotype was detected only once. The V gene is TRBV20-1, the J gene TRBJ1-2, with D possibly being TRBD1 (5 bases). The CDR3 covers 13 residues. Germline CDR1 reads DFQATT; CDR2 reads SNEGSKA (reference sequence). The V end lost 5 bases, the J end lost 8 bases, and 18 bases lay between the germline ends. The CDR3 sequence: CSARRIGARGYTF. The DNA for the CDR3 is TGCAGTGCTCGCCGGATTGGGGCCCGGGGCTACACCTTC.

This chain uses TRBV12-3 or TRBV12-4 with TRBJ2-3; possibly TRBD1 for D (5 bases). V was clipped by 5 bases and J by 9 bases, with 18 bases between them. This CDR3 is 14 amino acids long. The CDR3 DNA sequence: TGTGCCAGCAGTAGCATATGGGGCTTAGAAACGCAGTATTTT. Translated, it gives CASSSIWGLETQYF.

A single count supports this clonotype. V usage is TRBV20-1 and J usage is TRBJ2-5; TRBD2 agrees at 13 bases. There are 15 residues in the CDR3. V lost 2 bases, J lost 7 bases, and 7 bases stayed unmatched. In germline, CDR1 is DFQATT, CDR2 SNEGSKA (reference sequence). CDR3 amino acids: CSARPKTSGGPTQYF. The CDR3 DNA is TGCAGTGCTAGACCCAAGACTAGCGGGGGGCCGACCCAGTACTTC.

Details on this clonotype: Its ends do not fully match the called genes, so a read error is possible. The rearrangement links TRBV7-2 to TRBJ1-2, with a tentative D call TRBD1 (6 bases). The length of the CDR3 is 14 residues. Germline CDR1 and CDR2: SGHTA and FQGNSA. For the CDR3, the DNA is TGTGCCGGCAGAACTACAGGGTTGGACTATGGCTACACCTTC. Translating gives CAGRTTGLDYGYTF.

V is TRBV24-1 and J is TRBJ2-5; no clear D. The CDR3 covers 13 residues. Trimming removed 9 bases at V and 5 bases at J, with 15 bases between. Germline V gene lookup returns CDR1 KGHDR and CDR2 SFDVKD. CDR3 DNA sequence: TGTGCCACCGTTGGATCTGTGGTTGAGACCCAGTACTTC. Protein: CATVGSVVETQYF.

The chain recombines TRBV3-1 with TRBJ2-3; tentative D call: TRBD1 (5 bases). Germline assignment: CDR1 LGHDT and CDR2 YNNKEL (reference sequence). V was shortened by 0 bases and J by 6 bases, with 13 bases between the two germline ends. The length of the CDR3 is 15 residues. The CDR3 DNA is TGTGCCAGCAGCCAAGATCCAGGGAAGAGGGATACGCAGTATTTT. It specifies CASSQDPGKRDTQYF.

Of note for this clonotype: One end of the junction is discordant with germline, which a read error may explain. The chain joins TRBV27 to TRBJ1-2; D remains ambiguous. This CDR3 comprises 15 residues. CDR1 is MNHEY and CDR2 is SMNVEV in the germline V gene (reference sequence). The CDR3 reads CASSLSKGRTYGDTF. The CDR3 DNA is TGTGCCAGCAGTTTATCGAAAGGGCGGACCTATGGCGACACCTTC.

The V call is TRBV19, the J call TRBJ2-7; 8 bases fit TRBD1. CDR3 length: 13 amino acids. CDR1 and CDR2 from the germline V gene are LNHDA and SQIVND (reference sequence). Germline trimming cut 8 bases from V and 1 base from J; bases unmatched to any gene: 4. CDR3 bases: TGTGCCAGTGGACAGGGAGCATCCTACGAGCAGTACTTC. Amino acid sequence: CASGQGASYEQYF.